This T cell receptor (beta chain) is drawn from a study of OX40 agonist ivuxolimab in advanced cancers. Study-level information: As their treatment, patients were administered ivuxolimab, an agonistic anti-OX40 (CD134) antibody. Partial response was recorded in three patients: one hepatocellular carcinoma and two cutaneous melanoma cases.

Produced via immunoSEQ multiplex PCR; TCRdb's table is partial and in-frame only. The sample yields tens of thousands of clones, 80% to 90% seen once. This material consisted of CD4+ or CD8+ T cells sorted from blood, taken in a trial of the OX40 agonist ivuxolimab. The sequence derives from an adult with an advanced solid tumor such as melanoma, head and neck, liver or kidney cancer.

CDR3 nucleotide sequence: TGCAGTGCCCCTGGCTATAATGAGCAGTTCTTC. This gives the protein CSAPGYNEQFF. The chain uses TRBV20-1 and TRBJ2-1, with D unclear. Germline loops: CDR1 DFQATT, CDR2 SNEGSKA (reference sequence). The CDR3 runs to 11 residues. Trimming stripped 6 bases from V and 7 bases from J, with 10 bases between.